This TCR beta chain was sequenced for a study of T cells in Graves' hyperthyroidism and ophthalmopathy. This clonotype was seen many times. This CDR3 contains 16 residues. The V and J ends lost 6 bases and 8 bases respectively, with 25 bases between them. Amplified regions were TCR beta CDR3 sequences from RNA transcripts. HTBI primers drove first-round RT-PCR of the TCR CDR3. TCRdb redid the calling of the multiplex PCR reads with MiXCR, one entry per CDR3 protein. This sample yields about 380,000 distinct CDR3 sequences, of which approximately 15% are seen a single time; 8% to 13% belongs to the top ten. The PBMCs studied were ones that came from 8 to 10 ml fresh peripheral blood.

The chain employs TRBV12-3 or TRBV12-4 and TRBJ2-5; D is unresolved. The sequencing sample was made of blood. The source of this sequence is a woman aged 55-75 years with Graves' hyperthyroidism. The CDR3 DNA follows: TGTGCCAGCAGCTTCACCCCTCGGACCACCAGGTTTACCCAGTACTTC. This translates into CASSFTPRTTRFTQYF.